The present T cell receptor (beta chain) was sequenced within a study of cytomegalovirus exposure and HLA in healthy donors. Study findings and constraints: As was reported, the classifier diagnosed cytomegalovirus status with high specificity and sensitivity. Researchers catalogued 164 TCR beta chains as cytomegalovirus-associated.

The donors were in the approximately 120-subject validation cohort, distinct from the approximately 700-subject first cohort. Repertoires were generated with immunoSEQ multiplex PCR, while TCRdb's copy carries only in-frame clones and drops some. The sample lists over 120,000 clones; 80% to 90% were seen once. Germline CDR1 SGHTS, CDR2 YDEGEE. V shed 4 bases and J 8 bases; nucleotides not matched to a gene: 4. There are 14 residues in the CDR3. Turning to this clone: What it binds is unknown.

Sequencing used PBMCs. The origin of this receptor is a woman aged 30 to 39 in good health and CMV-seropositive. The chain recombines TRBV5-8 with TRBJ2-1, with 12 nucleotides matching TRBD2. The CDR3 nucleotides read TGTGCCAGCAGCCCCCTAGCGGGGGGGCATGAGCAGTTCTTC. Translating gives CASSPLAGGHEQFF.